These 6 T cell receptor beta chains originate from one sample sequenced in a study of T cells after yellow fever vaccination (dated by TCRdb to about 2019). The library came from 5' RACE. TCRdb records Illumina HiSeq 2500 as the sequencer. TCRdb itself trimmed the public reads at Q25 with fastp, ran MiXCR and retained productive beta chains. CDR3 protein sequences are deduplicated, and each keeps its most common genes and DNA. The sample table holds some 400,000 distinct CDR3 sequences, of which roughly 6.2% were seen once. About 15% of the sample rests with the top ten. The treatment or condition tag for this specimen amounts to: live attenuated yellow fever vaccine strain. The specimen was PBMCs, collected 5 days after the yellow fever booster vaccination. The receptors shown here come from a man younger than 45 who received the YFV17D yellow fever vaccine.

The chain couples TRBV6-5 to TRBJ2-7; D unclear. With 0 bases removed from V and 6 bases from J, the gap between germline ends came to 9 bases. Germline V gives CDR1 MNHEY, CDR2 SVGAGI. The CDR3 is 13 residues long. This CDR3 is CASSYSLGVEQYF. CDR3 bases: TGTGCCAGCAGTTACTCGCTAGGCGTCGAGCAGTACTTC.

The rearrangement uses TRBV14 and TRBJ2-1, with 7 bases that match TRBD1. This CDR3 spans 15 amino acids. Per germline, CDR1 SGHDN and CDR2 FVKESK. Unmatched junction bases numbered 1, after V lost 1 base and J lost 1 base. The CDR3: CASSQVRGSYNEQFF. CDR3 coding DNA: TGTGCCAGCAGCCAAGTCAGGGGGTCCTACAATGAGCAGTTCTTC.

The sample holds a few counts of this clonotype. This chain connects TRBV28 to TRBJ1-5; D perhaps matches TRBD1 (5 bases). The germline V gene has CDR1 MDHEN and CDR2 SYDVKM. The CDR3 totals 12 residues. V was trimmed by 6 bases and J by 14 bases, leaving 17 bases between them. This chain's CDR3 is CASSPGTLPKHF. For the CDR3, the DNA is TGTGCCAGCAGCCCGGGGACCCTTCCTAAGCATTTT.

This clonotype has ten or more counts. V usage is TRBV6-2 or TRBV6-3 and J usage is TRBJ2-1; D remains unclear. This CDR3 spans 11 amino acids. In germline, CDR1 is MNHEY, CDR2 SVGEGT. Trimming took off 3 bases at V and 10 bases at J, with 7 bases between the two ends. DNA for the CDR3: TGTGCCAGCAGTTATTCGCGGGAGCAGTTCTTC. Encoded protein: CASSYSREQFF.

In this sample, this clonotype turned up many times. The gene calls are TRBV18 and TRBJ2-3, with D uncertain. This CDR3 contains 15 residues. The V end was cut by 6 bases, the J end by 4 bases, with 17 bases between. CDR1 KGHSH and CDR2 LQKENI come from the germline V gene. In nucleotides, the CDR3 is TGTGCCAGCTCCTCCACCCCGGAGACCTCAGATACGCAGTATTTT. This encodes CASSSTPETSDTQYF.

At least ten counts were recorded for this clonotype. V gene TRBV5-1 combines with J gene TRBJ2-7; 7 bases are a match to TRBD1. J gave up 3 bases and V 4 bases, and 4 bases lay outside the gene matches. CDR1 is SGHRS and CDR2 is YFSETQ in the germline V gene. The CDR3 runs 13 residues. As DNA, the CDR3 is TGCGCCAGCAGCGGGGGACAGCGCTACGAGCAGTACTTC. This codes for CASSGGQRYEQYF.